A selection of T cell receptor beta chains follows, all from one sample in a study of shared clonotypes between healthy human individuals. Profiled with immunoSEQ multiplex PCR; TCRdb holds only in-frame clones, not every one. This sample has about 2.4 million clones, with approximately 94% found just once. Sequencing was carried out using naive CD4+ T cells from PBMCs. All receptors come from a man aged 18-30 years in good health. Some clones in this sample may be carry-over from other donors' samples. Both conserved end residues are trimmed from each CDR3. The order of the fields is J gene, V gene, CDR3 protein.

J: TRBJ2-1; V: TRBV28; CDR3: ASSLVGTKGNEQF
J: TRBJ1-2; V: TRBV5-1; CDR3: ASSSRGGKSTPGYT
J: TRBJ2-3; V: TRBV5-1; CDR3: ASSYRGTSGRTDTQY
J: TRBJ2-5; V: TRBV27; CDR3: ASSDRGVETQY
J: TRBJ1-2; V: TRBV6-6; CDR3: ATPGTRTGRGYT
J: TRBJ1-6; V: TRBV30; CDR3: AWRPRDSRWSSYNSPLH
J: TRBJ2-7; V: TRBV5-6; CDR3: ASSLEGANHEQY
J: TRBJ2-7; V: TRBV4-3; CDR3: ASSRSLLPGQTYEQY
J: TRBJ1-5; V: TRBV7-9; CDR3: ASSRGQGGAWKQPQH
J: TRBJ2-7; V: TRBV21-1; CDR3: ASSGWDGSSYEQY
J: TRBJ2-2; V: TRBV7-3; CDR3: ASSPSGTGELF
J: TRBJ1-1; V: TRBV5-1; CDR3: ASSYPGTGDAF
J: TRBJ2-5; V: TRBV21-1; CDR3: ASSSDGTGPLETQY
J: TRBJ1-2; V: TRBV7-2; CDR3: ASTISAWARDYGYT
J: TRBJ1-1; V: TRBV30; CDR3: AWVLKGVWGTEAF
J: TRBJ2-2; V: TRBV28; CDR3: ASRDSTGELF
J: TRBJ1-2; V: TRBV5-1; CDR3: ASSDTGPGSGYT
J: TRBJ1-1; V: TRBV5-5; CDR3: ASSSYRANTEAF
J: TRBJ2-7; V: TRBV4-1; CDR3: ASSDVGQASYEQY
J: TRBJ1-5; V: TRBV6-6; CDR3: AVGRVGNQPQH
J: TRBJ2-7; V: TRBV5-1; CDR3: ASSFIAGVLDEQY
J: TRBJ2-6; V: TRBV7-9; CDR3: ASSPPGGANVLT
J: TRBJ1-6; V: TRBV11-2; CDR3: ASSRGPGTHYNSPLH
J: TRBJ1-5; V: TRBV28; CDR3: ASSLRGGRPSNQPQH
J: TRBJ1-1; V: TRBV6-5; CDR3: ASSGGGKNTEAF
J: TRBJ2-4; V: TRBV4-3; CDR3: ASSPGGFSKNIQY
J: TRBJ2-5; V: TRBV19; CDR3: ASSITGGRETQY
J: TRBJ2-7; V: TRBV11-1; CDR3: ASSLFGQGVEQY
J: TRBJ2-7; V: TRBV28; CDR3: ASSLAGLYEQY
J: TRBJ1-4; V: TRBV10-2; CDR3: ASRRASNEKLF
J: TRBJ2-2; V: TRBV4-1; CDR3: ASSPPTSGTGELF
J: TRBJ2-2; V: TRBV5-1; CDR3: ASSLAANTGELF
J: TRBJ2-5; V: TRBV11-3; CDR3: ASSFGPQETQY
J: TRBJ2-3; V: TRBV9; CDR3: ASSVRGDTDTQY
J: TRBJ2-4; V: TRBV11-3; CDR3: ASWTPGSQY
J: TRBJ1-1; V: TRBV6-5; CDR3: ASSPGRGPNTEAF
J: TRBJ2-1; V: TRBV10-1; CDR3: ATRRSGMSSYNEQF
J: TRBJ2-5; V: TRBV4-3; CDR3: ASSLTHHQETQY
J: TRBJ2-1; V: TRBV29-1; CDR3: SVEEYRGRSSAYNEQF
J: TRBJ2-1; V: TRBV11-2; CDR3: ASSLVAGTHPEQF
J: TRBJ2-2; V: TRBV28; CDR3: ATTTGGALNTGELF
J: TRBJ2-3; V: TRBV7-9; CDR3: ASSLGRIGTDTQY
J: TRBJ2-7; V: TRBV21-1; CDR3: ASKRLSSYEQY
J: TRBJ2-3; V: TRBV7-9; CDR3: ASSFRSDTQY
J: TRBJ2-7; V: TRBV7-9; CDR3: ASSFWGRESYEQY
J: TRBJ2-2; V: TRBV4-2; CDR3: ASSHTSPGQRTGELF
J: TRBJ1-2; V: TRBV6-1; CDR3: ASSEWGDGYT
J: TRBJ2-7; V: TRBV5-1; CDR3: ASRSGTGTYEQY
J: TRBJ2-4; V: TRBV6-1; CDR3: ASSLQGFSY
J: TRBJ2-7; V: TRBV4-1; CDR3: ASSQGATTGLTYEQY
J: TRBJ2-2; V: TRBV15; CDR3: ATSRGSGETGELF
J: TRBJ2-7; V: TRBV10-1; CDR3: ASSESGTTGSYEQY
J: TRBJ2-7; V: TRBV5-1; CDR3: ASRTGTGVSSGSYEQY
J: TRBJ2-3; V: TRBV29-1; CDR3: SVAAGGTDTQY
J: TRBJ2-4; V: TRBV15; CDR3: ATSRDLDIQY
J: TRBJ2-3; V: TRBV4-2; CDR3: ASSVGEREVVDTQY
J: TRBJ1-2; V: TRBV7-8; CDR3: ASSFSGTGAFYGYT
J: TRBJ2-3; V: TRBV7-3; CDR3: ASSSRTDTQY
J: TRBJ2-7; V: TRBV6-1; CDR3: ASSEAGRGYEQY
J: TRBJ2-2; V: TRBV28; CDR3: ASSLIRARGTGELF